This T cell receptor (beta chain) was identified during a study of blood T cell repertoires in COVID-19. Looked up from germline, CDR1 is SGHNT and CDR2 is YENEEA. The length of the CDR3 is 13 residues. V was trimmed by 11 bases and J by 6 bases, leaving 17 bases between them. Measured with immunoSEQ multiplex PCR; TCRdb has only the in-frame clones, and not every one. This table has about 200,000 clones, 83% appearing once. Sequenced input: peripheral blood. The chain links TRBV11-3 to TRBJ1-5, with D unresolved. The clonotype was recovered from a woman between 40 and 55 years old with active or convalescent COVID-19. Here the CDR3 reads CACSLAAGQPQHF. For the CDR3, the DNA is TGTGCCTGCTCGCTGGCGGCTGGTCAGCCCCAGCATTTT.